This TCR beta chain came from a study of T cell changes during pregnancy in multiple sclerosis. The CDR3 extends over 14 amino acids. Germline-derived CDR1 and CDR2 are KGHSH and LQKENI. V shed 3 bases and J 2 bases; nucleotides not matched to a gene: 0. This clone was picked up a small number of times. Clones were read by immunoSEQ multiplex PCR, and TCRdb kept only the in-frame ones, dropping some. The sample shows about 50,000 clones, about nine tenths of them seen only once. The receptor was isolated from a female donor with multiple sclerosis, enrolled in a pregnancy study. The material sequenced was CD4+ T cells from peripheral blood mononuclear cells, taken in the second trimester of pregnancy. The chain recombines TRBV18 with TRBJ2-7, with 11 bases lining up with TRBD2. DNA of the CDR3: TGTGCCAGCTCACCTAGCGGGGGGGCCTACGAGCAGTACTTC. Translation gives CASSPSGGAYEQYF.